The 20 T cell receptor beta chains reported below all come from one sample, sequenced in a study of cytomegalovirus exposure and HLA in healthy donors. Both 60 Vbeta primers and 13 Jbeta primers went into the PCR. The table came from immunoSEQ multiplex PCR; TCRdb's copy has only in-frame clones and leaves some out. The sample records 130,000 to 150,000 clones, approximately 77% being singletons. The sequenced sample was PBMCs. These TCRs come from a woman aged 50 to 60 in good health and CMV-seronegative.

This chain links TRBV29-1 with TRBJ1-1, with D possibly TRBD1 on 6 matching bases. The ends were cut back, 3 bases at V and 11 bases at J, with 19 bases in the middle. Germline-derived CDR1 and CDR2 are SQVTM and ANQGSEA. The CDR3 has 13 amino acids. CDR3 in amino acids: CSVESTGTSGAFF. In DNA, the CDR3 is TGCAGCGTTGAGTCGACCGGGACATCGGGGGCTTTCTTT. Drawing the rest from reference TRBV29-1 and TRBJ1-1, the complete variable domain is SAVISQKPSRDICQRGTSLTIQCQVDSQVTMMFWYRQQPGQSLTLIATANQGSEATYESGFVIDKFPISRPNLTFSTLTVSNMSPEDSSIYLCSVESTGTSGAFFGQGTRLTVV.

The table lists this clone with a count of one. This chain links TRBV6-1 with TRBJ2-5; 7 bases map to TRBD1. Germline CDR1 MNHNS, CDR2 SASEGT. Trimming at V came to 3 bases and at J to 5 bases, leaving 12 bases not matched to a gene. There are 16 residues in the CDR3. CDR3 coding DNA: TGTGCCAGCAGTGACCAATTTGGCAGGGGGTCTGAGACCCAGTACTTC. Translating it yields CASSDQFGRGSETQYF.

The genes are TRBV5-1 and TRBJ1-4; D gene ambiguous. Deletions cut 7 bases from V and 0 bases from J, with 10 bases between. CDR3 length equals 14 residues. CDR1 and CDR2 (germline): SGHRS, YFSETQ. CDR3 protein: CASQEGSTNEKLFF. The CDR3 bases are TGCGCCAGCCAAGAGGGTTCAACTAATGAAAAACTGTTTTTT.

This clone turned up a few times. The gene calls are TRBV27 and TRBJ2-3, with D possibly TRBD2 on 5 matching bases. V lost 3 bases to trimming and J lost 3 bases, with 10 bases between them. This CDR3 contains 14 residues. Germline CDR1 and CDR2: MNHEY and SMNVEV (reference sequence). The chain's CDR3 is CASSFLDFTDTQYF. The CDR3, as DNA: TGTGCCAGCAGTTTTTTGGACTTTACAGATACGCAGTATTTT.

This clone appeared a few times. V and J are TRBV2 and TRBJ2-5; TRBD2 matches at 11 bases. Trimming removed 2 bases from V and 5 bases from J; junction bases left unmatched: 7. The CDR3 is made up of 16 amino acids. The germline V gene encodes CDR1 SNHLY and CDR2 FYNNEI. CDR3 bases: TGTGCCAGCAGTGAATTAGTAGCGGGGGGGCCGGAGACCCAGTACTTC. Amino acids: CASSELVAGGPETQYF.

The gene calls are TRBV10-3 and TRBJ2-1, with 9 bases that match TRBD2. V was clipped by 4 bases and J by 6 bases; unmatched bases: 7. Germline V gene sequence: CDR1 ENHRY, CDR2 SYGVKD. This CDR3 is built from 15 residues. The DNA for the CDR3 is TGTGCCATCAGTGTGATAGCGGGGGAGGGCAATGAGCAGTTCTTC. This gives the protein CAISVIAGEGNEQFF.

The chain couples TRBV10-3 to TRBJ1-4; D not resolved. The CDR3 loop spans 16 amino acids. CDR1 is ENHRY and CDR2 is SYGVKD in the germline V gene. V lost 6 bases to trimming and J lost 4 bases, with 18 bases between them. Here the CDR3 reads CAISQDNEDFNEKLFF. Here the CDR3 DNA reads TGTGCCATCAGCCAAGATAATGAGGACTTTAATGAAAAACTGTTTTTT.

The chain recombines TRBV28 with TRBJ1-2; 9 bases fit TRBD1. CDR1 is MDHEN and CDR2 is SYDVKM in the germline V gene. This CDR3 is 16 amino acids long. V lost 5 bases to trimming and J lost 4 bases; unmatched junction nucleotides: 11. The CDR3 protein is CASSETGGVRLYGYTF. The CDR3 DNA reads TGTGCCAGCAGTGAGACAGGGGGGGTGAGACTCTATGGCTACACCTTC.

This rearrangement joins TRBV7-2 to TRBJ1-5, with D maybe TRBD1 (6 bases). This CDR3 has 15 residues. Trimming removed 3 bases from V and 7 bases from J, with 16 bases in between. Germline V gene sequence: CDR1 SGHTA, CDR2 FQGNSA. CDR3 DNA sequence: TGTGCCAGCAGCTTTAAATTGGGAGGGGGGCAGCCCCAGCATTTT. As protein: CASSFKLGGGQPQHF.

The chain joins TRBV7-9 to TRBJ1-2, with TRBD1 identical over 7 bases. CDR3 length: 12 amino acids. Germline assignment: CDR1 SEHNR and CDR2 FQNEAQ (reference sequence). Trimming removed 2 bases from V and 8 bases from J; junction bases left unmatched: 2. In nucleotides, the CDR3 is TGTGCCAGCAGCTTACAGGGGGGAGGCTACACCTTC. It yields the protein CASSLQGGGYTF. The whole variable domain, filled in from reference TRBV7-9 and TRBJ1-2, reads DTGVSQNPRHKITKRGQNVTFRCDPISEHNRLYWYRQTLGQGPEFLTYFQNEAQLEKSRLLSDRFSAERPKGSFSTLEIQRTEQGDSAMYLCASSLQGGGYTFGSGTRLTVV.

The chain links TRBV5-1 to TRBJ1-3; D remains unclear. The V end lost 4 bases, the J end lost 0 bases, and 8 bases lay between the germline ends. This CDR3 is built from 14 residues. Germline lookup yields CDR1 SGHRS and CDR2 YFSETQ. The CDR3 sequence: CASSLPGSGNTIYF. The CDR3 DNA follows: TGCGCCAGCAGCCTGCCCGGCTCTGGAAACACCATATATTTT.

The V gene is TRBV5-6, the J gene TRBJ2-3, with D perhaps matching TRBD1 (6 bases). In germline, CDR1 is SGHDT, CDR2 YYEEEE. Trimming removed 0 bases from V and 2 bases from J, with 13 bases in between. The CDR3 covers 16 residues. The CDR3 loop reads CASSLDRQAHTDTQYF. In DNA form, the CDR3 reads TGTGCCAGCAGCTTGGACAGACAGGCTCACACAGATACGCAGTATTTT.

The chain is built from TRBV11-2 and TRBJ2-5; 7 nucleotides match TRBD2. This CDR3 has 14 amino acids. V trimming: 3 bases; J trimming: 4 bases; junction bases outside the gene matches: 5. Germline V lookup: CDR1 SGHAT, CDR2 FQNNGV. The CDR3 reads CASSLVGGRETQYF. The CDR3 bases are TGTGCCAGCAGCTTGGTGGGAGGGCGAGAGACCCAGTACTTC. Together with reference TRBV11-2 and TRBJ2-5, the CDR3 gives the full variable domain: EAGVAQSPRYKIIEKRQSVAFWCNPISGHATLYWYQQILGQGPKLLIQFQNNGVVDDSQLPKDRFSAERLKGVDSTLKIQPAKLEDSAVYLCASSLVGGRETQYFGPGTRLLVL.

CDR3 DNA: TGTGCCAGTAGTACACGACAGAACTATAATTCACCCCTCCACTTT. Translated, it gives CASSTRQNYNSPLHF. The genes are TRBV19 and TRBJ1-6; possibly TRBD1 for D (5 bases). The CDR3 extends over 15 amino acids. V shed 4 bases and J shed 3 bases, with 10 bases lying between them. The germline V gene encodes CDR1 LNHDA and CDR2 SQIVND (reference sequence).

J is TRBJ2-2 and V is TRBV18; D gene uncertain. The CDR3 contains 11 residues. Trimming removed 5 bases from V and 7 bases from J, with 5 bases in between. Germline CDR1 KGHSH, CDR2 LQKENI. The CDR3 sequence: CASSTGGELFF. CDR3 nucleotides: TGTGCCAGCTCAACTGGCGGGGAGCTGTTTTTT.

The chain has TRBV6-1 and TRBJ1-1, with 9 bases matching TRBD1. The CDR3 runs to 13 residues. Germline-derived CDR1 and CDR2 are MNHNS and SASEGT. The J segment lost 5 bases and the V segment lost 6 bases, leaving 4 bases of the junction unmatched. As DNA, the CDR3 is TGTGCCAGCAGAACAGGGGGCTGGACTGAAGCTTTCTTT. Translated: CASRTGGWTEAFF.

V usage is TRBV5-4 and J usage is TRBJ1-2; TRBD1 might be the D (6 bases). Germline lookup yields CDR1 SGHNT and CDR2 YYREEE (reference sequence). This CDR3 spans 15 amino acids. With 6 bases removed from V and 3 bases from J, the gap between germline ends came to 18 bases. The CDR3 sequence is CASKGSLQGHYGYTF. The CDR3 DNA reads TGTGCCAGCAAAGGGTCTCTACAGGGACACTATGGCTACACCTTC. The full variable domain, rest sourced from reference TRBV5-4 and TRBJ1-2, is ETGVTQSPTHLIKTRGQQVTLRCSSQSGHNTVSWYQQALGQGPQFIFQYYREEENGRGNFPPRFSGLQFPNYSSELNVNALELDDSALYLCASKGSLQGHYGYTFGSGTRLTVV.

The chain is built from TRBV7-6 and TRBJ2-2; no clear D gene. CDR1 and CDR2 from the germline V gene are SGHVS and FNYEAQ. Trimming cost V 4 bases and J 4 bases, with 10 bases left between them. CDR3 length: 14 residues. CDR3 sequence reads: CASSSSRGTGELFF. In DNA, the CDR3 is TGTGCCAGCAGCTCGTCACGCGGCACCGGGGAGCTGTTTTTT.

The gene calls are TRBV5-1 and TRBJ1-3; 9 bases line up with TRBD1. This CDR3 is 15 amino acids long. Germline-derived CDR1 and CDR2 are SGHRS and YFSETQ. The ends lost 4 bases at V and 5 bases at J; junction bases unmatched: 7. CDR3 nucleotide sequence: TGCGCCAGCAGCCTATCGGGACAGGGACGAAACACCATATATTTT. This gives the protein CASSLSGQGRNTIYF.

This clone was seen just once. The CDR3 is CASSLAQGYGYTF. The CDR3 DNA sequence: TGTGCCAGCAGCTTAGCTCAGGGCTATGGCTACACCTTC. V is TRBV7-2 and J is TRBJ1-2; D possibly corresponds to TRBD1 (5 bases). The CDR3 extends over 13 amino acids. Trimming stripped 0 bases from V and 4 bases from J, with 6 bases between. Per the germline V gene, CDR1 is SGHTA and CDR2 is FQGNSA.